A selection of T cell receptor beta chains follows, all from one sample in a study of blood T cell repertoires in COVID-19. The protocol was immunoSEQ multiplex PCR, while the TCRdb copy is restricted to in-frame clones and leaves out a portion. The data hold about 290,000 clones, with 70% to 90% observed a single time. Sequencing used peripheral blood. Every receptor here comes from a woman in her forties or fifties with active or convalescent COVID-19. CDR3s include the opening cysteine and the closing phenylalanine or tryptophan. The D gene is left open where the match is weak. Rows give clone size only sometimes, using once, few, many, or a class for an expanded clone.

d_call: .; j_call: TRBJ2-1; clone_size: .; v_call: TRBV12-3/TRBV12-4; cdr3_nt: TGTGCCAGCAGGTCTAGAGCCCAGGAGCAGTTCTTC; cdr3_aa: CASRSRAQEQFF
d_call: TRBD2; j_call: TRBJ2-1; clone_size: .; v_call: TRBV6-6; cdr3_nt: TGTGCCAGCAGTCCCCGATCCGGGACTAGCGGGAGTCGGGACTACAATGAGCAGTTCTTC; cdr3_aa: CASSPRSGTSGSRDYNEQFF
d_call: TRBD2; j_call: TRBJ2-1; clone_size: few; v_call: TRBV18; cdr3_nt: TGTGCCAGCTCACCCCTTGCGGGAGGAGTGAATGAGCAGTTCTTC; cdr3_aa: CASSPLAGGVNEQFF
d_call: .; j_call: TRBJ2-1; clone_size: .; v_call: TRBV4-2; cdr3_nt: TGTGCCAGCAGCCAAGATCGTGGGTCGAGGAAAAATGAGCAGTTCTTC; cdr3_aa: CASSQDRGSRKNEQFF
d_call: TRBD2; j_call: TRBJ2-1; clone_size: .; v_call: TRBV9; cdr3_nt: TGTGCCAGCAGCGTAGGGGGACTAGCGGGGGTCAATGAGCAGTTCTTC; cdr3_aa: CASSVGGLAGVNEQFF
d_call: TRBD2; j_call: TRBJ2-5; clone_size: .; v_call: TRBV11-2; cdr3_nt: TGTGCCAGCCGCTCCGATGGGACTAGCGGGAGGGCCAAGTCCGAGACCCAGTACTTC; cdr3_aa: CASRSDGTSGRAKSETQYF
d_call: TRBD1; j_call: TRBJ1-1; clone_size: few; v_call: TRBV5-4; cdr3_nt: TGTGCCAGCAGCTTGGGGGACAGGGTTAATGAAGCTTTCTTT; cdr3_aa: CASSLGDRVNEAFF
d_call: .; j_call: TRBJ2-4; clone_size: .; v_call: TRBV7-6; cdr3_nt: TGTGCCAGCAGCAACCCGAGGGGGGGTCAGGGCGACATTCAGTACTTC; cdr3_aa: CASSNPRGGQGDIQYF
d_call: TRBD1; j_call: TRBJ2-4; clone_size: .; v_call: TRBV7-9; cdr3_nt: TGTGCCAGCAGCTTAGGGATCGAGAGGACAGGCAAAAACATTCAGTACTTC; cdr3_aa: CASSLGIERTGKNIQYF
d_call: .; j_call: TRBJ2-3; clone_size: .; v_call: TRBV10-3; cdr3_nt: TGTGCCATCAGTGACCTCCCGGGAGATACGCAGTATTTT; cdr3_aa: CAISDLPGDTQYF
d_call: .; j_call: TRBJ1-2; clone_size: .; v_call: TRBV9; cdr3_nt: TGTGCCAGCAGCCCCAGGGTGGGCCGATATGGCTACACCTTC; cdr3_aa: CASSPRVGRYGYTF
d_call: TRBD1; j_call: TRBJ1-5; clone_size: few; v_call: TRBV19; cdr3_nt: TGTGCCAGTATGGAGGGGGCACCCCCCTGGCCCCAGCATTTT; cdr3_aa: CASMEGAPPWPQHF
d_call: TRBD2; j_call: TRBJ2-5; clone_size: .; v_call: TRBV27; cdr3_nt: TGTGCCAGCAGTATGCGGGAGCGGGAGACCCAGTACTTC; cdr3_aa: CASSMRERETQYF
d_call: .; j_call: TRBJ2-3; clone_size: .; v_call: TRBV3-1/TRBV3-2; cdr3_nt: TGTGCCAGCAGCCAAGACAGGGGTCCAGATACGCAGTATTTT; cdr3_aa: CASSQDRGPDTQYF
d_call: .; j_call: TRBJ2-7; clone_size: .; v_call: TRBV12-3/TRBV12-4; cdr3_nt: TGTGCCAGCAGTTTAGGGCAGATCTACGAGCAGTACTTC; cdr3_aa: CASSLGQIYEQYF
d_call: .; j_call: TRBJ1-2; clone_size: .; v_call: TRBV27; cdr3_nt: TGTGCCAGCTGTCCACGACCCGGGGGGTTCGGCTACACCTTC; cdr3_aa: CASCPRPGGFGYTF
d_call: TRBD2; j_call: TRBJ2-1; clone_size: .; v_call: TRBV5-5; cdr3_nt: TGTGCCAGCAGCAGTAGGACTAGCGGTGAGCAGTTCTTC; cdr3_aa: CASSSRTSGEQFF
d_call: TRBD2; j_call: TRBJ2-1; clone_size: once; v_call: TRBV13; cdr3_nt: TGTGCCAGCAGCTCACGACTAGCGGGAGCTAGCTCCTACAATGAGCAGTTCTTC; cdr3_aa: CASSSRLAGASSYNEQFF
d_call: .; j_call: TRBJ2-1; clone_size: .; v_call: TRBV11-3; cdr3_nt: TGTGCCAGCAGCTTACTCGGGGTCAGCAATGAGCAGTTCTTC; cdr3_aa: CASSLLGVSNEQFF
d_call: TRBD2; j_call: TRBJ2-5; clone_size: .; v_call: TRBV28; cdr3_nt: TGTGCCAGCAGTTTATACCCGGGACTAGTTAAAGAGACCCAGTACTTC; cdr3_aa: CASSLYPGLVKETQYF
d_call: .; j_call: TRBJ2-7; clone_size: .; v_call: TRBV7-2; cdr3_nt: TGTGCCAGCAGCTTAAAGCTACCCCCCTACGAGCAGTACTTC; cdr3_aa: CASSLKLPPYEQYF
d_call: TRBD1; j_call: TRBJ1-4; clone_size: .; v_call: TRBV5-6; cdr3_nt: TGTGCCAGCAGCCTTAGCGGACAGGGCCTTAATGAAAAACTGTTTTTT; cdr3_aa: CASSLSGQGLNEKLFF
d_call: .; j_call: TRBJ1-5; clone_size: once; v_call: TRBV29-1; cdr3_nt: TGCAGCGTTGTACTTAATAGCAATCAGCCCCAGCATTTT; cdr3_aa: CSVVLNSNQPQHF
d_call: .; j_call: TRBJ2-1; clone_size: few; v_call: TRBV2; cdr3_nt: TGTGCCAGCAGTTCGGACTACCTCTACAATGAGCAGTTCTTC; cdr3_aa: CASSSDYLYNEQFF
d_call: .; j_call: TRBJ1-2; clone_size: .; v_call: TRBV30; cdr3_nt: TGTGCCGGTACAGGGAGCGGCTATGGCTACACCTTC; cdr3_aa: CAGTGSGYGYTF
d_call: .; j_call: TRBJ1-2; clone_size: .; v_call: TRBV18; cdr3_nt: TGTGCCAGCTCACCAGAGGACAGTCCCTATGGCTACACCTTC; cdr3_aa: CASSPEDSPYGYTF
d_call: TRBD1; j_call: TRBJ1-5; clone_size: .; v_call: TRBV6-1; cdr3_nt: TGTGCCAGCAGTGAAGCAGGGGGCGCATACCAGCCCCAGCATTTT; cdr3_aa: CASSEAGGAYQPQHF
d_call: .; j_call: TRBJ1-2; clone_size: .; v_call: TRBV19; cdr3_nt: TGTGCCAGTAGTACGCAACAGGAAAACTATGGCTACACCTTC; cdr3_aa: CASSTQQENYGYTF
d_call: .; j_call: TRBJ1-1; clone_size: .; v_call: TRBV2; cdr3_nt: TGTGCCAGCTTAGAGTATACTGAAGCTTTCTTT; cdr3_aa: CASLEYTEAFF
d_call: .; j_call: TRBJ2-3; clone_size: .; v_call: TRBV6-6; cdr3_nt: TGTGCCAGCAGTAAGCTAGCGTTGGGCACAGATACGCAGTATTTT; cdr3_aa: CASSKLALGTDTQYF
d_call: .; j_call: TRBJ2-1; clone_size: .; v_call: TRBV7-2; cdr3_nt: TGTGCCAGCAGCTTATCCCGGAGGACCGAGCAGTTCTTC; cdr3_aa: CASSLSRRTEQFF
d_call: TRBD1; j_call: TRBJ1-2; clone_size: .; v_call: TRBV29-1; cdr3_nt: TGCAGCGTTGGGGACAGGGGCTCCTATGGCTACACCTTC; cdr3_aa: CSVGDRGSYGYTF
d_call: TRBD1; j_call: TRBJ1-2; clone_size: .; v_call: TRBV28; cdr3_nt: TGTGCCAGCAGTTTTCAGGACAGGGCGGTTTTCGGCTACACCTTC; cdr3_aa: CASSFQDRAVFGYTF
d_call: TRBD2; j_call: TRBJ2-7; clone_size: .; v_call: TRBV27; cdr3_nt: TGTGCCAGCACCGAGGGAGCGGGAGGTGCGTACGAGCAGTACTTC; cdr3_aa: CASTEGAGGAYEQYF
d_call: TRBD2; j_call: TRBJ2-2; clone_size: .; v_call: TRBV6-5; cdr3_nt: TGTGCCAGCAGTCGGACTAGCGTGAGGTGGGAGCTGTTTTTT; cdr3_aa: CASSRTSVRWELFF
d_call: TRBD2; j_call: TRBJ2-4; clone_size: .; v_call: TRBV9; cdr3_nt: TGTGCCAGCAGCGCCCAACCGGGACTAGCGGGCAATCAGTACTTC; cdr3_aa: CASSAQPGLAGNQYF
d_call: TRBD2; j_call: TRBJ2-7; clone_size: .; v_call: TRBV3-1/TRBV3-2; cdr3_nt: TGTGCCAGCAGCCAAATCGGAGGAGCGGGAAAGGGATACGAGCAGTACTTC; cdr3_aa: CASSQIGGAGKGYEQYF
d_call: .; j_call: TRBJ2-7; clone_size: few; v_call: TRBV6-5; cdr3_nt: TGTGCCAGCAAGGGCAGGGTATACGAGCAGTACTTC; cdr3_aa: CASKGRVYEQYF
d_call: .; j_call: TRBJ2-7; clone_size: .; v_call: TRBV6-5; cdr3_nt: TGTGCCAGCAGAAAGGACAGCACCCTTGTCTACGAGCAGTACTTC; cdr3_aa: CASRKDSTLVYEQYF
d_call: TRBD1; j_call: TRBJ2-3; clone_size: .; v_call: TRBV10-3; cdr3_nt: TGTGCCATCATGTCGGGACAGGGAAGCACAGATACGCAGTATTTT; cdr3_aa: CAIMSGQGSTDTQYF
d_call: TRBD1; j_call: TRBJ1-4; clone_size: .; v_call: TRBV19; cdr3_nt: TGTGCCAGTAGTCCATGGGGGACAGGCACAACTAATGAAAAACTGTTTTTT; cdr3_aa: CASSPWGTGTTNEKLFF
d_call: TRBD2; j_call: TRBJ2-7; clone_size: .; v_call: TRBV14; cdr3_nt: TGTGCCAGCAGCCCCAGGTTCGGACTAGCGGGACAGTACGAGCAGTACTTC; cdr3_aa: CASSPRFGLAGQYEQYF
d_call: .; j_call: TRBJ1-1; clone_size: few; v_call: TRBV15; cdr3_nt: TGTGCCACCAGCAGAGATATCGGGAGCGACACTGAAGCTTTCTTT; cdr3_aa: CATSRDIGSDTEAFF
d_call: TRBD2; j_call: TRBJ2-5; clone_size: few; v_call: TRBV18; cdr3_nt: TGTGCCAGCTCACACGGGACTAGAGGAGAGACCCAGTACTTC; cdr3_aa: CASSHGTRGETQYF
d_call: .; j_call: TRBJ2-5; clone_size: once; v_call: TRBV12-3/TRBV12-4; cdr3_nt: TGTGCCAGCAGCACTGTAGTCGAGACCCAGTACTTC; cdr3_aa: CASSTVVETQYF
d_call: TRBD2; j_call: TRBJ2-5; clone_size: .; v_call: TRBV6-5; cdr3_nt: TGTGCCAGCGGGCCTCGGGGGGTCCGGGAGACCCAGTACTTC; cdr3_aa: CASGPRGVRETQYF